This T cell receptor (beta chain) emerged from a study of blood T cells in healthy people across ages. Notes on the study in general: With age, beta diversity per million T cells declined roughly linearly, significantly by around 43.

Points on this clonotype: Its antigen is unidentified.

PCR was performed a second time for 7 to 11 cycles using a sample-barcoded 5' primer and a J-beta primer mix. TCRdb processed the 5' RACE reads anew with MiXCR; each CDR3 protein has one entry. The sample consists of hundreds of thousands of distinct CDR3 sequences, 55% to 75% of them appearing once. The V end was cut by 4 bases, the J end by 9 bases, with 15 bases between. This CDR3 is 13 amino acids long. CDR1 and CDR2 (germline): SGHDN, FVKESK. Donors were systemically healthy Caucasian individuals from Russia aged about 6 to 90 years. For every donor, a draw yielded roughly 10 milliliters of peripheral blood.

The chain has TRBV14 and TRBJ1-1; D is unclear. This TCR came from a man younger than 45 in good health. The sequencing sample was made of blood. The CDR3 region has the DNA TGTGCCAGCAGCCGAGGGAGAGGAACTAAAGCTTTCTTT. It is translated as CASSRGRGTKAFF.